Presented here are 22 T cell receptor beta chains from one specimen sequenced in a study of blood T cell repertoires in COVID-19 (dated by TCRdb to about 2020). Library prep was done by the immunoSEQ multiplex PCR assay. TCRdb retrieved this table from immuneACCESS and kept in-frame rearrangements only. Not all clones are present; in checked studies, unresolved V genes account for under half, and no reason is known for the remainder. The sample has more than 150,000 clones on record, 80% of them singletons. The top ten constitute around an eighth of the sample. Material for sequencing was PBMCs or T cells enriched from blood (not recorded which). The source is a man in his 60s who had been exposed to COVID-19.

V gene TRBV15 combines with J gene TRBJ1-2; D remains ambiguous. Germline loops: CDR1 LNHNV, CDR2 YYDKDF (reference sequence). Trimming took off 1 base at V and 7 bases at J, with 16 bases between the two ends. CDR3 length: 15 residues. The CDR3 DNA reads TGTGCCACCAGCAGAGCGACGGTGGCCCGGGGTGGCTACACCTTC. This gives the protein CATSRATVARGGYTF. The whole variable domain, remainder taken from reference TRBV15 and TRBJ1-2, is DAMVIQNPRYQVTQFGKPVTLSCSQTLNHNVMYWYQQKSSQAPKLLFHYYDKDFNNEADTPDNFQSRRPNTSFCFLDIRSPGLGDTAMYLCATSRATVARGGYTFGSGTRLTVV.

The V gene is TRBV29-1, the J gene TRBJ2-7; TRBD1 agrees at 12 bases. The CDR3 runs 13 residues. CDR1 and CDR2 (germline): SQVTM, ANQGSEA. The V gene end was trimmed by 4 bases and the J gene end by 6 bases; junction bases not matched to a gene: 4. In nucleotides, the CDR3 is TGCAGCGTTGGAGGGACAGGGGGCCGCGAGCAGTACTTC. Translated, it gives CSVGGTGGREQYF.

V is TRBV11-3 and J is TRBJ2-5, with D perhaps matching TRBD2 (6 bases). Trimming shortened V by 5 bases and J by 4 bases, and 20 bases separated the two germline ends. CDR3 length: 16 residues. The germline gives CDR1 SGHNT, CDR2 YENEEA. CDR3 region: CASSPPPRGDGETQYF. The CDR3 region has the DNA TGTGCCAGCAGCCCCCCCCCGCGCGGGGACGGAGAGACCCAGTACTTC.

The V call is TRBV4-3, the J call TRBJ1-2; D might be TRBD1 (5 bases). The CDR3 has 15 amino acids. Trimming left V 0 bases short and J 8 bases short, with 16 bases between. Germline loops: CDR1 LGHNA, CDR2 YSLEER. The CDR3 DNA sequence: TGCGCCAGCAGCCAAGAATTCAGGCAGGGCCGAGGCTACACCTTC. Its protein product is CASSQEFRQGRGYTF.

This clone was detected only once. V is TRBV11-3 and J is TRBJ2-3; tentatively, D is TRBD2 (6 bases). This CDR3 is 14 amino acids long. In germline, CDR1 is SGHNT, CDR2 YENEEA. V was shortened by 1 base and J by 10 bases, with 15 bases between the two germline ends. CDR3 nucleotide sequence: TGTGCCAGCAGCTTAGTCGGTCCTAGCGCAGCGCAGTATTTT. Residues: CASSLVGPSAAQYF.

The chain uses TRBV7-9 and TRBJ1-6; D might be TRBD1 (6 bases). Germline lookup yields CDR1 SEHNR and CDR2 FQNEAQ (reference sequence). The ends were cut back, 1 base at V and 0 bases at J, with 13 bases in the middle. This CDR3 is built from 18 residues. CDR3 nucleotides: TGTGCCAGCAGCTTAGGTAGGCTCAGGGGCTCCTATAATTCACCCCTCCACTTT. This gives the protein CASSLGRLRGSYNSPLHF.

The chain is built from TRBV7-3 and TRBJ2-1, with D possibly matching TRBD1 (6 bases). This CDR3 comprises 18 residues. Germline assignment: CDR1 SGHTA and CDR2 FQGTGA. V lost 2 bases to trimming and J lost 5 bases, with 22 bases between them. The CDR3 protein is CASSLPEGGQGWNNEQFF. DNA for the CDR3: TGTGCCAGCAGCTTACCAGAAGGGGGTCAGGGCTGGAACAATGAGCAGTTCTTC.

The chain links TRBV12-3 or TRBV12-4 to TRBJ2-7, with TRBD2 as a possible D gene (6 bases). The V and J ends lost 6 bases and 0 bases respectively, with 9 bases between them. The CDR3 has 13 amino acids. CDR3 nucleotides: TGTGCCAGCAGCGGAGGGTACTCCTACGAGCAGTACTTC. Protein product: CASSGGYSYEQYF.

This chain links TRBV3-1 (or the pseudogene TRBV3-2) with TRBJ2-7; perhaps TRBD1 as D (6 bases). Germline CDR1 is LGHDT and CDR2 is YNNKEL (reference sequence). The CDR3 runs to 13 residues. V lost 4 bases and J 1 base, leaving 8 bases between the germline ends. The CDR3: CASSLRGSYEQYF. The DNA for the CDR3 is TGTGCCAGCAGCCTGAGGGGGTCCTACGAGCAGTACTTC.

V usage is TRBV30 and J usage is TRBJ2-7; 7 positions match TRBD2. The CDR3 has 14 amino acids. The V segment lost 3 bases and the J segment 2 bases; nucleotides outside the gene matches: 7. The germline V gene has CDR1 GTSNPN and CDR2 SVGIG (reference sequence). The CDR3 loop is CAWRARGGPYEQYF. The CDR3, as DNA: TGTGCCTGGAGGGCGCGGGGAGGGCCCTACGAGCAGTACTTC.

This clone showed up just once. The gene calls are TRBV7-9 and TRBJ2-1; 12 positions match TRBD2. This CDR3 region has 16 residues. With V trimmed by 5 bases and J by 2 bases, 4 bases remained unmatched. Looked up from germline, CDR1 is SEHNR and CDR2 is FQNEAQ (reference sequence). CDR3 DNA sequence: TGTGCCAGCAGCGCCCGACTAGCGGGAGCCTACAATGAGCAGTTCTTC. It specifies CASSARLAGAYNEQFF.

This clone was seen a handful of times. This chain uses TRBV27 with TRBJ1-1; no reliable D call. Trimming took 4 bases from V and 0 from J, leaving 18 bases between them. This CDR3 contains 17 residues. Germline-derived CDR1 and CDR2 are MNHEY and SMNVEV (reference sequence). Here the CDR3 reads CASSSRINLYMNTEAFF. The CDR3 nucleotides read TGTGCCAGCAGTTCCAGAATCAACCTTTACATGAACACTGAAGCTTTCTTT.

The gene calls are TRBV4-3 and TRBJ2-7, with 9 bases aligning to TRBD2. Per the germline V gene, CDR1 is LGHNA and CDR2 is YSLEER. J was trimmed by 4 bases and V by 0 bases; bases with no gene match: 4. The CDR3 is 15 residues long. CDR3 DNA: TGCGCCAGCAGCCAAGATAGGACTAGCGTTTACGAGCAGTACTTC. As protein: CASSQDRTSVYEQYF.

The CDR3 is CASSDGTGSYTEAFF. DNA for the CDR3: TGTGCCAGCAGTGATGGCACAGGGTCGTACACTGAAGCTTTCTTT. The V and J genes are TRBV25-1 and TRBJ1-1; the D gene is possibly TRBD1 (6 bases). Trimming shortened V by 3 bases and J by 3 bases, and 14 bases separated the two germline ends. CDR3 length equals 15 residues. Germline V gene lookup returns CDR1 MGHDK and CDR2 SYGVNS.

V gene TRBV15 combines with J gene TRBJ1-5; D is ambiguous. The CDR3 runs to 13 residues. Germline V gives CDR1 LNHNV, CDR2 YYDKDF (reference sequence). Trimming pared 1 base from V and 4 bases from J, leaving 5 bases between. CDR3 protein: CATSRAANQPQHF. CDR3 nucleotides: TGTGCCACCAGCAGAGCCGCGAATCAGCCCCAGCATTTT.

J is TRBJ1-5 and V is TRBV3-1 (or the pseudogene TRBV3-2), with D unresolved. The CDR3 spans 14 residues. Trimming removed 3 bases from V and 1 base from J, with 7 bases in between. Germline CDR1 reads LGHDT; CDR2 reads YNNKEL (reference sequence). In DNA form, the CDR3 reads TGTGCCAGCAGCCAGGGGAGAAGCAATCAGCCCCAGCATTTT. Translating gives CASSQGRSNQPQHF.

The rearrangement links TRBV7-2 to TRBJ2-5, with 8 bases that match TRBD1. J gave up 3 bases and V 5 bases, and 11 bases lay outside the gene matches. The CDR3 is 16 residues long. The germline V gene encodes CDR1 SGHTA and CDR2 FQGNSA. The CDR3 region is CASSRPPGGKKETQYF. The CDR3 DNA is TGTGCCAGCAGCCGCCCCCCAGGGGGCAAGAAAGAGACCCAGTACTTC.

The chain recombines TRBV19 with TRBJ2-7; TRBD1 might be the D (6 bases). Germline CDR1 reads LNHDA; CDR2 reads SQIVND (reference sequence). The CDR3 contains 14 residues. V was pared by 8 bases and J by 0 bases, with 14 bases between. The CDR3: CASARDTSSYEQYF. As DNA, the CDR3 is TGTGCCAGTGCCCGGGACACGAGCTCCTACGAGCAGTACTTC.

V and J are TRBV5-1 and TRBJ1-1; D unclear. The CDR3 covers 15 residues. CDR1 and CDR2 (germline): SGHRS, YFSETQ. V was shortened by 0 bases and J by 0 bases, with 9 bases between the two germline ends. CDR3 loop: CASSLEVALNTEAFF. The CDR3 coding sequence is TGCGCCAGCAGCTTGGAAGTAGCTTTGAACACTGAAGCTTTCTTT.

This chain connects TRBV29-1 to TRBJ1-1, with 9 bases matching TRBD1. Germline loops: CDR1 SQVTM, CDR2 ANQGSEA. V was pared by 4 bases and J by 5 bases, with 5 bases of the junction left unmatched. The CDR3 is 13 residues long. The CDR3 nucleotides are TGCAGCGTTGTACGACAGGGGGGGACTGAAGCTTTCTTT. It specifies CSVVRQGGTEAFF.

This clone is a singleton in its sample. The chain recombines TRBV9 with TRBJ2-1, with 9 bases identical to TRBD1. The V gene end was trimmed by 4 bases and the J gene end by 9 bases; junction bases not matched to a gene: 8. The CDR3 length is 14 residues. CDR1 and CDR2 (germline): SGDLS, YYNGEE. CDR3 bases: TGTGCCAGCAGCCTTTGGACAGGGGAGGGTGAGCAGTTCTTC. Amino acids: CASSLWTGEGEQFF.

V and J are TRBV5-1 and TRBJ2-7, with D possibly matching TRBD1 (6 bases). Germline CDR1 is SGHRS and CDR2 is YFSETQ. The CDR3 length is 14 residues. V lost 0 bases, J lost 1 base, and 8 bases lay in between. The CDR3 is CASSLVQGSYEQYF. CDR3 nucleotide sequence: TGCGCCAGCAGCTTGGTTCAGGGGTCCTACGAGCAGTACTTC.